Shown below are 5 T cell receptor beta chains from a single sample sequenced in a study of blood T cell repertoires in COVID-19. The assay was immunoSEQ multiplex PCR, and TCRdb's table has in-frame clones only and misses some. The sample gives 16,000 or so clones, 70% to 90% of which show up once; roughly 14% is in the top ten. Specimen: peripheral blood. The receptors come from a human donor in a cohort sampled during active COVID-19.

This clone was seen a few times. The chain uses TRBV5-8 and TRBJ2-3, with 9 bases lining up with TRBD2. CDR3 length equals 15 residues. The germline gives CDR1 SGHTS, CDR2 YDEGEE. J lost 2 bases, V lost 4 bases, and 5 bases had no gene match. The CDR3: CASSRRGGHTDTQYF. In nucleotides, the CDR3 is TGTGCCAGCAGCCGGCGGGGGGGCCACACAGATACGCAGTATTTT.

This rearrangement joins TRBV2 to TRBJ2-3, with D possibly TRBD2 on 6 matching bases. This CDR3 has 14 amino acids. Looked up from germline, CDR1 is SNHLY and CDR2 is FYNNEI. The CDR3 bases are TGTGCGCAGTGGGAGGTTTCCTGGGGAGATACGCAGTATTTT. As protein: CAQWEVSWGDTQYF.

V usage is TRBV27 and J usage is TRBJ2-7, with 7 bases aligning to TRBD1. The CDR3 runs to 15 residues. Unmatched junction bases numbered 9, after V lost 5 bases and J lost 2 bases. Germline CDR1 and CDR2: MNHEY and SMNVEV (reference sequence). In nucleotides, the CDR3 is TGTGCCAGCAGTAGGCAGGGGGAGCTCACCTACGAGCAGTACTTC. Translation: CASSRQGELTYEQYF.

The CDR3 reads CASSLDPRQGGYEQYF. In DNA form, the CDR3 reads TGTGCCAGCAGCTTAGATCCCAGACAGGGGGGCTACGAGCAGTACTTC. The gene calls are TRBV11-2 and TRBJ2-7; the match to TRBD1 covers 9 bases. The V and J ends lost 0 bases and 3 bases, in that order; junction bases with no gene match: 6. CDR1 is SGHAT, CDR2 FQNNGV, per germline. The CDR3 has 16 residues. Full variable domain (outside the CDR3, taken from reference TRBV11-2 and TRBJ2-7): EAGVAQSPRYKIIEKRQSVAFWCNPISGHATLYWYQQILGQGPKLLIQFQNNGVVDDSQLPKDRFSAERLKGVDSTLKIQPAKLEDSAVYLCASSLDPRQGGYEQYFGPGTRLTVT.

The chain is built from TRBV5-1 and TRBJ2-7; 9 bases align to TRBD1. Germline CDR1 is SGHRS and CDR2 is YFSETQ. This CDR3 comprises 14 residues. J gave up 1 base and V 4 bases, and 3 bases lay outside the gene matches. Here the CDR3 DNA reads TGCGCCAGCAGCGTGGACAGGGGATCCTACGAGCAGTACTTC. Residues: CASSVDRGSYEQYF.